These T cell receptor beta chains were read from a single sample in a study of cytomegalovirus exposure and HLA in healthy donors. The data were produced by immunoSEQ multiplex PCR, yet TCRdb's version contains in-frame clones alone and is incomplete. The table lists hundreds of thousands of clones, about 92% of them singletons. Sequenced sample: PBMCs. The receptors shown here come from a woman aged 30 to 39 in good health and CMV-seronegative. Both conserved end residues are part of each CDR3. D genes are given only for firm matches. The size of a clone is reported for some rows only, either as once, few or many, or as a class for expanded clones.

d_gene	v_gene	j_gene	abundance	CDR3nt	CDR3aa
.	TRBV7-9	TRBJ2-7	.	TGTGCCAGCAGCCGATACGGCGAGCAGTACTTC	CASSRYGEQYF
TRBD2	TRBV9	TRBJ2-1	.	TGTGCCAGCAGCAGTACTAGCGGGGGCTACAATGAGCAGTTCTTC	CASSSTSGGYNEQFF
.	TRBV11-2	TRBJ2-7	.	TGTGCCAGCAGCCCCGACGTTGAGCAGTACTTC	CASSPDVEQYF
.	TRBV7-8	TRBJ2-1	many	TGTGCCAGCAGCTTAGATAGGCTAGCGAGGGCTAACAATGAGCAGTTCTTC	CASSLDRLARANNEQFF
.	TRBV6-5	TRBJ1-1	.	TGTGCCAGCAGTTATCGGGGGAACACTGAAGCTTTCTTT	CASSYRGNTEAFF
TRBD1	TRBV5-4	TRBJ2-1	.	TGTGCCAGCCTCAACAGGGGGGCGTCCTACAATGAGCAGTTCTTC	CASLNRGASYNEQFF
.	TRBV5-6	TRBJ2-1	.	TGTGCCAGCAGCCCGACAGGTTACAATGAGCAGTTCTTC	CASSPTGYNEQFF
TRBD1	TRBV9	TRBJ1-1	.	TGTGCCAGCAGCGCAGACAGGGTTAACACTGAAGCTTTCTTT	CASSADRVNTEAFF
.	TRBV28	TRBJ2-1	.	TGTGCCAGCAGGTCCGGTGGCTCGAGCTCCTACAATGAGCAGTTCTTC	CASRSGGSSSYNEQFF
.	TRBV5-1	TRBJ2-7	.	TGCGCCAGCAGCTTGGATTTAGGCTTGGACGAGCAGTACTTC	CASSLDLGLDEQYF
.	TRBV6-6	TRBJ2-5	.	TGTGCCAGCAAGGGGGGGCCGGAGACCCAGTACTTC	CASKGGPETQYF
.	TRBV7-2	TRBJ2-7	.	TGTGCCAGCAGCGTAGGAGGTTACGGCGACGAGCAGTACTTC	CASSVGGYGDEQYF
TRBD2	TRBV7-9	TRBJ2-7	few	TGTGCCAGCAGCTATGGGACTAGGCCCCACGAGCAGTACTTC	CASSYGTRPHEQYF
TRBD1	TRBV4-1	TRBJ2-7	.	TGCGCCAGCAGCCAAGATTATCAGGGGGCAAATCCTGCCTACGAGCAGTACTTC	CASSQDYQGANPAYEQYF
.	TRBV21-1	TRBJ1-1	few	TGTGCCAGCAGCAAATTTAAGGGAAGTCGCACTGAAGCTTTCTTT	CASSKFKGSRTEAFF
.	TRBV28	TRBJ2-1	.	TGTGCCAGCAGTTTGCGCCTAGCTGGTGAATGTGAATTCTTC	CASSLRLAGECEFF
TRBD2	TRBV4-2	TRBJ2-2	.	TGTGCCAGCAGCCAAGGGGTAACTAGCGGTAACACCGGGGAGCTGTTTTTT	CASSQGVTSGNTGELFF
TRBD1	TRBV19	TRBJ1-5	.	TGTGCCAGTAGCTTTCTCGACAGGGCCAATCAGCCCCAGCATTTT	CASSFLDRANQPQHF
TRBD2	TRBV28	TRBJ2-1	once	TGTGCCAGCAGTCCCCTCATGGGACTAGCGGGAGGTAATGAGCAGTTCTTC	CASSPLMGLAGGNEQFF
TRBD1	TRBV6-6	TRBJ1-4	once	TGTGCCAGCAGGGGTGAGACAGGGGAAAAACTGTTTTTT	CASRGETGEKLFF
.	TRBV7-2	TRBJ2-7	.	TGTGCCAGCAGCTTAGGAACTCCATATTACGAGCAGTACTTC	CASSLGTPYYEQYF
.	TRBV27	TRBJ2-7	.	TGTGCCAGCAGTTTAGGGGGGTACGAGCAGTACTTC	CASSLGGYEQYF
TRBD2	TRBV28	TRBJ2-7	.	TGTGCCAGCAGTCCTGGGACTAGCGGGAGGGTATACGAGCAGTACTTC	CASSPGTSGRVYEQYF
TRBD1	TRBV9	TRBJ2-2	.	TGTGCCAGCAGCGTAAACGACAGGGGGCGGAACACCGGGGAGCTGTTTTTT	CASSVNDRGRNTGELFF
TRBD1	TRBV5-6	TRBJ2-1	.	TGTGCCAGCAGCGTACCTCAGGGGGCAATCTACAATGAGCAGTTCTTC	CASSVPQGAIYNEQFF
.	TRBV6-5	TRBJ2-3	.	TGTGCCAGCAGTTACGGGCCATCAGATACGCAGTATTTT	CASSYGPSDTQYF
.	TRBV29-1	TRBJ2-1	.	TGCAGCGTTGAAATGGTTAGCTGGTACAATGAGCAGTTCTTC	CSVEMVSWYNEQFF
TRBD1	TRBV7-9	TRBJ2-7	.	TGTGCCAGCAGCTTAGCGGACAGGGGGTTCTACGAGCAGTACTTC	CASSLADRGFYEQYF
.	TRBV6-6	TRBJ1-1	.	TGTGCCAGCAGCCCCGGGGTCACTGAAGCTTTCTTT	CASSPGVTEAFF
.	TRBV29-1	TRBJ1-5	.	TGCAGCGGGGCATTGGGGTTGGATCAGCCCCAGCATTTT	CSGALGLDQPQHF
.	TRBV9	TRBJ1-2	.	TGTGCCAGCAGCGTAGGGGCTGGCTACACCTTC	CASSVGAGYTF
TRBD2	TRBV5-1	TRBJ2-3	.	TGCGCCAGCAGCTTGGAACTAGCGGGAGGGCCGGCAGATACGCAGTATTTT	CASSLELAGGPADTQYF
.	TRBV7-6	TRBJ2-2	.	TGTGCCAGCAGCTTAGCATTCACCGGGGAGCTGTTTTTT	CASSLAFTGELFF
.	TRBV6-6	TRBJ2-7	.	TGTGCCAGCAGTTCCTTGGGTTTCGAGCAGTACTTC	CASSSLGFEQYF
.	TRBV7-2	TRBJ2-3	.	TGTGCCAGCAACCCTGATAGGGGGGATACGCAGTATTTT	CASNPDRGDTQYF
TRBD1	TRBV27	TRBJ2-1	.	TGTGCCAGCGTACCACAGGGGTTCAATGAGCAGTTCTTC	CASVPQGFNEQFF
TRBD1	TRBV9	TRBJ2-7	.	TGTGCCAGCAGCTCTGGGACAGGGGTTGGGGAGCAGTACTTC	CASSSGTGVGEQYF
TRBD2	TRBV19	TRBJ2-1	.	TGTGCCAGTAGTATGGGTACTAGCGCCTACAATGAGCAGTTCTTC	CASSMGTSAYNEQFF
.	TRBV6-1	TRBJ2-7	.	TGTGCCAGCGCCTACCTTGCGGAGGCCTCCTACGAGCAGTACTTC	CASAYLAEASYEQYF